These 16 T cell receptor beta chains were sequenced from one sample in a study of blood T cell repertoires in COVID-19. The table came from immunoSEQ multiplex PCR; TCRdb's copy has only in-frame clones and leaves some out. The sample lists 150,000 or so clones, about nine tenths occurring once. The sample comprised peripheral blood. The receptors originated from a woman between 45 and 65 years old with acute or convalescent COVID-19.

The V and J genes are TRBV10-3 and TRBJ2-3; 7 bases map to TRBD2. V lost 6 bases to trimming and J lost 1 base; unmatched junction nucleotides: 19. Germline V gene data show CDR1 as ENHRY and CDR2 as SYGVKD. The CDR3 runs to 19 residues. The CDR3 sequence: CAISTTKGGGGPGTDTQYF. The CDR3 region has the DNA TGTGCCATCAGCACTACTAAGGGTGGGGGAGGGCCTGGCACAGATACGCAGTATTTT.

This sequence joins TRBV7-2 and TRBJ2-3; TRBD2 matches at 8 bases. There are 14 residues in the CDR3. V trimming: 3 bases; J trimming: 1 base; junction bases outside the gene matches: 0. Germline CDR1 SGHTA, CDR2 FQGNSA. CDR3 residues: CASSLGLGTDTQYF. CDR3 DNA sequence: TGTGCCAGCAGCTTGGGACTAGGCACAGATACGCAGTATTTT.

The chain employs TRBV7-2 and TRBJ2-3, with D maybe TRBD1 (5 bases). The CDR3 covers 15 residues. Trimming removed 4 bases at V and 3 bases at J, with 14 bases between. Germline V CDR1 and CDR2: SGHTA, FQGNSA. CDR3 in amino acids: CASSSDSPRTDTQYF. DNA of the CDR3: TGTGCCAGCAGCTCCGACAGCCCTCGGACAGATACGCAGTATTTT.

The gene calls are TRBV7-6 and TRBJ2-7, with TRBD2 as a possible D gene (6 bases). CDR1 and CDR2 from the germline V gene are SGHVS and FNYEAQ. CDR3 size: 13 residues. The germline V and J ends were trimmed by 5 bases and 3 bases, with 11 bases remaining between them. CDR3 protein: CASSRGNDYEQYF. Here the CDR3 DNA reads TGTGCCAGCAGCCGCGGGAACGACTACGAGCAGTACTTC.

The chain links TRBV6-5 to TRBJ1-2; the match to TRBD1 covers 10 bases. The CDR3 runs 13 residues. Germline CDR1 reads MNHEY; CDR2 reads SVGAGI. Germline trimming cut 6 bases from V and 5 bases from J; bases unmatched to any gene: 3. The CDR3 protein is CASRGQGSYGYTF. CDR3 DNA sequence: TGTGCCAGCAGGGGACAGGGGAGTTATGGCTACACCTTC.

The chain has TRBV6-5 and TRBJ1-1; D call uncertain. The germline CDR1 and CDR2 sequences are MNHEY and SVGAGI. Trimming cost V 5 bases and J 4 bases, with 14 bases left between them. The CDR3 loop spans 14 amino acids. The DNA for the CDR3 is TGTGCCAGCAGTCTATACGAGGTGGGCACTGAAGCTTTCTTT. Residues: CASSLYEVGTEAFF.

The chain is built from TRBV7-2 and TRBJ2-5; D call uncertain. The CDR3 consists of 14 residues. V was pared by 0 bases and J by 0 bases, with 5 bases between. Germline V lookup: CDR1 SGHTA, CDR2 FQGNSA. The CDR3 nucleotides read TGTGCCAGCAGCTTAGCCTATCACCAAGAGACCCAGTACTTC. Protein: CASSLAYHQETQYF.

The chain is built from TRBV10-3 and TRBJ2-1; 10 nucleotides line up with TRBD2. The junction had 5 bases not matched to a gene; V was cut back by 2 bases and J by 7 bases. This CDR3 is built from 15 residues. Germline values: CDR1 ENHRY, CDR2 SYGVKD. The CDR3 sequence is CAISEQLLAGNEQFF. The CDR3 DNA follows: TGTGCCATCAGTGAGCAGTTACTAGCGGGAAATGAGCAGTTCTTC.

This chain links TRBV30 with TRBJ2-1; 13 bases are shared with TRBD2. The ends lost 3 bases at V and 4 bases at J; junction bases unmatched: 9. CDR3 length: 17 residues. CDR1 and CDR2 from the germline V gene are GTSNPN and SVGIG (reference sequence). The CDR3: CAWRGTRTSGGYNEQFF. CDR3 DNA: TGTGCCTGGAGGGGGACCCGGACTAGCGGGGGATACAATGAGCAGTTCTTC.

The chain combines TRBV4-3 with TRBJ2-1, with TRBD2 matching 9 bases. Per germline, CDR1 LGHNA and CDR2 YSLEER. This CDR3 comprises 16 residues. With V trimmed by 5 bases and J by 7 bases, 12 bases remained unmatched. For the CDR3, the DNA is TGCGCCAGCAGCTCAACCGGCGGGGGGGCGAGGAATGAGCAGTTCTTC. Translating it yields CASSSTGGGARNEQFF.

This chain joins TRBV6-2 or TRBV6-3 and TRBJ2-2, with 8 nucleotides matching TRBD1. V was pared by 6 bases and J by 1 base, with 7 bases of the junction left unmatched. This CDR3 is built from 16 residues. Germline CDR1 MNHEY, CDR2 SVGEGT. CDR3 residues: CASSPSDRGNTGELFF. CDR3 DNA sequence: TGTGCCAGCAGCCCCTCAGACAGGGGGAACACCGGGGAGCTGTTTTTT.

V and J are TRBV4-2 and TRBJ1-2; TRBD1 aligns across 10 bases. From germline, CDR1 is LGHNA and CDR2 YNFKEQ. The junction had 8 bases not matched to a gene; V was cut back by 5 bases and J by 8 bases. The CDR3 is 14 residues long. The DNA of the CDR3 is TGTGCCAGCAGCGTCAAGGACAGGGGGACCGGCTACACCTTC. Its protein product is CASSVKDRGTGYTF.

The genes are TRBV10-3 and TRBJ1-5; D gene unclear. The CDR3 contains 14 residues. Germline assignment: CDR1 ENHRY and CDR2 SYGVKD. Trimming shortened V by 5 bases and J by 3 bases, and 11 bases separated the two germline ends. The CDR3 DNA is TGTGCCATCAGTCTAACCAAAAACAATCAGCCCCAGCATTTT. It codes for CAISLTKNNQPQHF.

V is TRBV7-2 and J is TRBJ2-3; D remains ambiguous. Trimming shortened V by 2 bases and J by 2 bases, and 11 bases separated the two germline ends. Germline V gives CDR1 SGHTA, CDR2 FQGNSA. The CDR3 totals 15 residues. CDR3 residues: CASSLIPSPTDTQYF. The CDR3, as DNA: TGTGCCAGCAGCTTAATTCCATCCCCCACAGATACGCAGTATTTT.

The chain links TRBV5-1 to TRBJ2-5, with 10 bases that match TRBD1. The CDR3 is made up of 15 amino acids. Germline CDR1 is SGHRS and CDR2 is YFSETQ. Trimming removed 2 bases from V and 5 bases from J; junction bases left unmatched: 6. The CDR3, as DNA: TGCGCCAGCAGCTTATGGGGGACAGGGGACGAGACCCAGTACTTC. This codes for CASSLWGTGDETQYF.

V is TRBV5-1 and J is TRBJ2-7; 8 nucleotides agree with TRBD1. The CDR3 spans 17 residues. CDR1 and CDR2 from the germline V gene are SGHRS and YFSETQ. J lost 3 bases, V lost 1 base, and 12 bases had no gene match. CDR3 sequence: CASSLSFGGQAHYEQYF. The CDR3 coding sequence is TGCGCCAGCAGCTTGTCATTTGGGGGACAGGCCCACTACGAGCAGTACTTC. The full variable domain, with the rest looked up from reference TRBV5-1 and TRBJ2-7, is KAGVTQTPRYLIKTRGQQVTLSCSPISGHRSVSWYQQTPGQGLQFLFEYFSETQRNKGNFPGRFSGRQFSNSRSEMNVSTLELGDSALYLCASSLSFGGQAHYEQYFGPGTRLTVT.